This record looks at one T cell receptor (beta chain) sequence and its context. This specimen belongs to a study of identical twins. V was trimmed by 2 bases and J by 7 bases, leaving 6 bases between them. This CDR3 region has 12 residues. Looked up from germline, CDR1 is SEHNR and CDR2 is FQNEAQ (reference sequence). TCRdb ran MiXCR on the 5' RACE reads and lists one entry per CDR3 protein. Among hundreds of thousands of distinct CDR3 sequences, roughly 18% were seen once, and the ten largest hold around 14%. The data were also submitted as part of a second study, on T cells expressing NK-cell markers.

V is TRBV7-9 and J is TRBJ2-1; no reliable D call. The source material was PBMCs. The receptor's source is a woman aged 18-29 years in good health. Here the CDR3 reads CASSLIWNEQFF. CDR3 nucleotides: TGTGCCAGCAGCTTAATCTGGAATGAGCAGTTCTTC.